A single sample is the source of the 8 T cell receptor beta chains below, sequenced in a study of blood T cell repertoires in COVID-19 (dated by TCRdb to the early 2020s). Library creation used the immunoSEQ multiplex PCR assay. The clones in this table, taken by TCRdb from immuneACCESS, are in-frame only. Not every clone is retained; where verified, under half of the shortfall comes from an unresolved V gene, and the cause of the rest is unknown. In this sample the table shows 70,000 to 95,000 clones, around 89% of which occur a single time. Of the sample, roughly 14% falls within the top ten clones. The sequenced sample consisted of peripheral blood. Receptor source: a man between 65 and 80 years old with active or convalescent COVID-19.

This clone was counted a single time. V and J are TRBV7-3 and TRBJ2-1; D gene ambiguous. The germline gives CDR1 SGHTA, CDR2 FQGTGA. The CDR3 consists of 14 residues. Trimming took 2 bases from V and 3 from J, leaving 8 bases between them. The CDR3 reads CASSLYERYNEQFF. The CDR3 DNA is TGTGCCAGCAGCTTATATGAGCGCTACAATGAGCAGTTCTTC.

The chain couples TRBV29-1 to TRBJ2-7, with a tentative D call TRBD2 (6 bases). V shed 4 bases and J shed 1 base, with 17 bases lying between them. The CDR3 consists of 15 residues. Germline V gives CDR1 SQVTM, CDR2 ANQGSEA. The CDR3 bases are TGCAGCGTTGTCCACTTCGGGACTCAATCCTACGAGCAGTACTTC. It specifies CSVVHFGTQSYEQYF.

CDR3 sequence (DNA): TGTGCCAGCAGCTCCGCGGGGGCCAACGTCCTGACTTTC. Translating gives CASSSAGANVLTF. The J gene is TRBJ2-6, the V gene TRBV7-9; D unresolved. CDR1 SEHNR and CDR2 FQNEAQ come from the germline V gene (reference sequence). Deletions cut 4 bases from V and 4 bases from J, with 5 bases between. This CDR3 has 13 amino acids.

The CDR3 protein is CASSSPGGNSNQPQHF. The DNA for the CDR3 is TGTGCCAGCAGTAGCCCGGGGGGGAATAGCAATCAGCCCCAGCATTTT. The chain links TRBV28 to TRBJ1-5, with D possibly matching TRBD1 (5 bases). Germline values: CDR1 MDHEN, CDR2 SYDVKM. The CDR3 consists of 16 residues. Trimming removed 5 bases at V and 0 bases at J, with 14 bases between.

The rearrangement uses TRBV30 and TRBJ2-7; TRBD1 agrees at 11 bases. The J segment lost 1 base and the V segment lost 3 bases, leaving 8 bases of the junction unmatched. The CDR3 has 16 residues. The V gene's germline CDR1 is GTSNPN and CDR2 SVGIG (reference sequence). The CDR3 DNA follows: TGTGCCTGGAGGTGGGTAGGGGACAGGGGGTCCTACGAGCAGTACTTC. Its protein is CAWRWVGDRGSYEQYF.

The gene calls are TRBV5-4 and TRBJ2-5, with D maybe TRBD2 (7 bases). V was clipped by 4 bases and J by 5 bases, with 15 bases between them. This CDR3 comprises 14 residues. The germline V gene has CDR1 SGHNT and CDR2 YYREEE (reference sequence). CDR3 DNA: TGTGCCAGCAGCCTTAAACAGGGAGGGGAGACCCAGTACTTC. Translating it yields CASSLKQGGETQYF.

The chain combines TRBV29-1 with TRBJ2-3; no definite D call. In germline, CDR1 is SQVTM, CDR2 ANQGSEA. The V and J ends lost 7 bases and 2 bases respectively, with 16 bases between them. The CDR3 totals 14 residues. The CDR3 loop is CSARGRSSTDTQYF. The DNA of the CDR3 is TGCAGCGCCCGAGGCCGGAGCTCCACAGATACGCAGTATTTT.

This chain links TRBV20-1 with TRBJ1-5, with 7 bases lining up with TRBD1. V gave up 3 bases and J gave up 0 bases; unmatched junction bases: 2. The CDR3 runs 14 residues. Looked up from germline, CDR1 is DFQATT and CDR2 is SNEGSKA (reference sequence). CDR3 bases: TGCAGTGCTAGTCAGGGGGGTAGCAATCAGCCCCAGCATTTT. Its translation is CSASQGGSNQPQHF.